These T cell receptor beta chains were read from a single sample in a study of cytomegalovirus exposure and HLA in healthy donors. Repertoires were generated with immunoSEQ multiplex PCR, while TCRdb's copy carries only in-frame clones and drops some. The sample carries approximately 120,000 clones, around 77% recorded once. Sequencing was carried out using PBMCs. The origin of the receptors is a man in his forties in good health and CMV-seropositive. Both conserved end residues are part of each CDR3. A D gene is named only where the DNA matches it firmly.

TRBJ1-4 | TRBV5-1 | TRBD1 | CASSFRDRDPSEKLFF
TRBJ1-6 | TRBV5-5 | NA | CASSSSGRGTRSPLHF
TRBJ1-6 | TRBV6-1 | TRBD1 | CASSLGQGFSPLHF
TRBJ2-3 | TRBV4-1 | NA | CASSQETSQVTDTQYF
TRBJ1-5 | TRBV6-5 | NA | CASSYSRGTQPQHF
TRBJ2-1 | TRBV18 | TRBD1 | CASTTLGTGLNEQFF
TRBJ2-1 | TRBV5-1 | TRBD1 | CASSWDRAYNEQFF
TRBJ1-2 | TRBV9 | NA | CASSPRTAPNYGYTF
TRBJ1-1 | TRBV7-8 | NA | CASKGNRGQNTEAFF
TRBJ2-7 | TRBV6-6 | NA | CASSYKQPPSSYEQYF
TRBJ2-5 | TRBV2 | NA | CASGQKETQYF
TRBJ2-7 | TRBV19 | NA | CASSIGWNSRNTYEQYF
TRBJ1-1 | TRBV5-1 | TRBD1 | CASSPRQGARSEAFF
TRBJ2-7 | TRBV28 | NA | CASSLIGGPTYEQYF
TRBJ1-2 | TRBV7-8 | NA | CASSLVLSGNYGYTF
TRBJ2-7 | TRBV7-2 | NA | CASSLARHSYEQYF
TRBJ2-3 | TRBV5-1 | NA | CASSLPSAATSTDTQYF
TRBJ1-1 | TRBV30 | NA | CAWSPIQGRNTEAFF
TRBJ2-3 | TRBV15 | TRBD2 | CATSRASGGADTQYF
TRBJ2-1 | TRBV18 | TRBD1 | CASSLTDRGGLDEQFF
TRBJ2-2 | TRBV14 | NA | CASSLSAGRYLFF
TRBJ1-5 | TRBV4-2 | NA | CASSQGELEQYQPQHF
TRBJ2-1 | TRBV5-4 | TRBD2 | CASKRGGYNEQFF
TRBJ1-1 | TRBV6-4 | TRBD1 | CASSATGGTEAFF
TRBJ1-1 | TRBV7-8 | NA | CASSPQGGREAFF
TRBJ1-6 | TRBV4-3 | NA | CASSSQGNNSPLHF
TRBJ2-3 | TRBV4-1 | TRBD2 | CASSLRTSGGADTQYF
TRBJ1-1 | TRBV11-1 | TRBD1 | CASSSDRVRTEAFF
TRBJ1-1 | TRBV18 | TRBD1 | CASSRDRGGTEAFF
TRBJ1-2 | TRBV27 | NA | CASSPSRTPGGYTF
TRBJ2-7 | TRBV5-4 | NA | CASSPRRVAYEQYF
TRBJ2-2 | TRBV5-1 | TRBD2 | CASSIVTSGVSTGELFF
TRBJ2-5 | TRBV28 | NA | CASSFLRETQYF
TRBJ1-1 | TRBV4-2 | NA | CASSPTGVEAFF
TRBJ1-2 | TRBV13 | NA | CASSFGQPNYGYTF
TRBJ1-2 | TRBV7-2 | NA | CASRIQSGLGYGYTF
TRBJ1-1 | TRBV4-3 | NA | CASSQDTGVGTEAFF
TRBJ2-5 | TRBV28 | TRBD2 | CASSGGAGETQYF
TRBJ2-1 | TRBV27 | NA | CASRGFYEQFF
TRBJ2-1 | TRBV6-5 | NA | CASSHAGADTNEQFF
TRBJ2-6 | TRBV27 | NA | CASSFARGANVLTF
TRBJ1-1 | TRBV4-2 | NA | CASSQESPNTEAFF
TRBJ1-2 | TRBV28 | NA | CASRETGGYGYTF
TRBJ2-7 | TRBV28 | NA | CASSPNMYEQYF
TRBJ2-2 | TRBV6-4 | NA | CASRTRSESGELFF
TRBJ1-5 | TRBV7-2 | TRBD1 | CASSQQQGQPQHF
TRBJ1-1 | TRBV7-9 | TRBD1 | CASSLRTGGDTEAFF